This T cell receptor (beta chain) was documented in a study of blood T cell repertoires in COVID-19. Across the study: Sites across the United States, Italy and Spain contributed samples from acute and convalescent COVID-19. The cDNA or gDNA used as material had been derived from T cells, B-cell-depleted T cells, or PBMCs.

CDR3 size: 17 residues. J gave up 3 bases and V 0 bases, and 9 bases lay outside the gene matches. Per the study methods: Counts of nucleated cells, estimated from reference gene primer amplification, were obtained. The method was immunoSEQ multiplex PCR; TCRdb's version includes in-frame clones alone and lacks a portion of them. D and trimming come from the DNA, and the V and J calls and clone size come from that table. The sample records 62,000 or so clones, around three quarters being singletons. The sequenced sample was peripheral blood. The chain employs TRBV5-3 and TRBJ1-1; 9 positions match TRBD1. TRBV5-3 is an ORF for which the function is uncertain. The TCR originated in a human donor in a cohort sampled during active COVID-19. This chain's CDR3 is CARSLAARTGVDTEAFF. The CDR3 DNA reads as TGTGCCAGAAGCTTGGCCGCCCGGACAGGGGTTGACACTGAAGCTTTCTTT.